This passage covers 32 T cell receptor beta chains from one sample sequenced in a study of blood T cell repertoires in COVID-19. Sequencing used immunoSEQ multiplex PCR; TCRdb keeps in-frame clones, though not all of them. The data hold about 290,000 clones, with 75% to 90% observed a single time. Sequenced material: peripheral blood. The source is a man aged 35 to 55 with acute or convalescent COVID-19.

The chain uses TRBV7-6 and TRBJ1-4, with TRBD1 identical over 7 bases. V lost 1 base to trimming and J lost 1 base; unmatched junction nucleotides: 3. Germline CDR1 is SGHVS and CDR2 is FNYEAQ. The CDR3 has 16 residues. This chain's CDR3 is CASSLGGGGTNEKLFF. CDR3 DNA sequence: TGTGCCAGCAGCTTAGGAGGGGGCGGAACTAATGAAAAACTGTTTTTT.

J is TRBJ1-1 and V is TRBV4-1, with D possibly TRBD1 on 5 matching bases. CDR1 is MGHRA, CDR2 YSYEKL, per germline. The CDR3 has 14 amino acids. V was pared by 5 bases and J by 1 base, with 11 bases between. The CDR3 DNA reads TGCGCCAGCAGCTCCAGACAGCCGAACACTGAAGCTTTCTTT. It codes for CASSSRQPNTEAFF.

The chain combines TRBV18 with TRBJ1-4; D possibly corresponds to TRBD1 (5 bases). This CDR3 is 15 amino acids long. Germline V CDR1 and CDR2: KGHSH, LQKENI. The ends were cut back, 0 bases at V and 8 bases at J, with 13 bases in the middle. The CDR3 loop reads CASSPPGGRGEKLFF. CDR3 in DNA: TGTGCCAGCTCACCACCGGGGGGGAGAGGCGAAAAACTGTTTTTT.

A single count supports this clone. The chain combines TRBV5-1 with TRBJ1-4; TRBD1 might be the D (5 bases). Trimming took 4 bases from V and 0 from J, leaving 25 bases between them. Germline loops: CDR1 SGHRS, CDR2 YFSETQ. The CDR3 covers 20 residues. The CDR3 reads CASSHLGLRGKETTNEKLFF. For the CDR3, the DNA is TGCGCCAGCAGCCATCTGGGACTCCGGGGAAAGGAAACAACTAATGAAAAACTGTTTTTT.

The chain links TRBV11-2 to TRBJ1-2; 9 bases are shared with TRBD1. The germline V gene has CDR1 SGHAT and CDR2 FQNNGV. This CDR3 region has 14 residues. V dropped 5 bases and J dropped 4; count of bases not matched to a gene: 5. The CDR3, as DNA: TGTGCCAGCAGCCCGGGACAGGGACGCTATGGCTACACCTTC. It yields the protein CASSPGQGRYGYTF.

The V gene is TRBV6-2 or TRBV6-3, the J gene TRBJ1-2, with a weak D call TRBD1 (5 bases). Germline V gene lookup returns CDR1 MNHEY and CDR2 SVGEGT. Trimming took off 2 bases at V and 7 bases at J, with 14 bases between the two ends. CDR3 size: 14 residues. In nucleotides, the CDR3 is TGTGCCAGCAGTTACAGGGGCAGGGATGGTGGCTACACCTTC. The encoded protein is CASSYRGRDGGYTF.

The chain employs TRBV11-1 and TRBJ2-1, with 10 bases that match TRBD1. CDR1 SGHAT and CDR2 FQDESV come from the germline V gene (reference sequence). The CDR3 is made up of 15 amino acids. The V gene end was trimmed by 1 base and the J gene end by 4 bases; junction bases not matched to a gene: 1. The CDR3: CASSLGQGAYNEQFF. The CDR3 DNA follows: TGTGCCAGCAGCTTAGGACAGGGGGCTTACAATGAGCAGTTCTTC.

The J gene is TRBJ1-6, the V gene TRBV16; no reliable D call. CDR1 and CDR2 (germline): KGHSY, FQNENV. The CDR3 consists of 15 residues. V lost 4 bases and J 7 bases, leaving 14 bases between the germline ends. DNA for the CDR3: TGTGCCAGCAGCCGGGCCGGGAGGCAGAATTCACCCCTCCACTTT. It codes for CASSRAGRQNSPLHF.

This clone was detected a few times. V usage is TRBV10-3 and J usage is TRBJ1-2; D perhaps matches TRBD1 (6 bases). The CDR3 runs to 14 residues. The V end lost 8 bases, the J end lost 1 base, and 14 bases lay between the germline ends. Germline V CDR1 and CDR2: ENHRY, SYGVKD. CDR3 in DNA: TGTGCCATCTCCAAGGGGGGGAATAACTATGGCTACACCTTC. This sequence encodes CAISKGGNNYGYTF.

The chain joins TRBV5-6 to TRBJ2-2; 7 bases match TRBD1. The CDR3 spans 14 residues. V dropped 5 bases and J dropped 2; count of bases not matched to a gene: 3. Germline values: CDR1 SGHDT, CDR2 YYEEEE. CDR3 loop: CASSRTGNTGELFF. For the CDR3, the DNA is TGTGCCAGCAGTAGGACAGGTAACACCGGGGAGCTGTTTTTT.

This clone occurred once. The gene calls are TRBV9 and TRBJ2-1, with 12 bases matching TRBD2. J lost 7 bases, V lost 3 bases, and 11 bases had no gene match. The germline CDR1 and CDR2 sequences are SGDLS and YYNGEE. This CDR3 has 17 amino acids. CDR3 in DNA: TGTGCCAGCAGCGCGTCCTGGCTAGCGGGGGGGTTAAATGAGCAGTTCTTC. Its translation: CASSASWLAGGLNEQFF.

This clone was counted a few times. In DNA, the CDR3 is TGCGCCAGCAGCCCATTAGGGGATCCCTACAATGAGCAGTTCTTC. As protein: CASSPLGDPYNEQFF. The V gene is TRBV4-1, the J gene TRBJ2-1; tentatively, D is TRBD1 (5 bases). From germline, CDR1 is MGHRA and CDR2 YSYEKL. V lost 4 bases to trimming and J lost 2 bases, with 12 bases between them. This CDR3 has 15 residues.

The rearrangement uses TRBV19 and TRBJ2-7; D uncertain. Trimming took off 6 bases at V and 3 bases at J, with 12 bases between the two ends. The germline CDR1 and CDR2 sequences are LNHDA and SQIVND (reference sequence). CDR3 length equals 13 residues. The CDR3 DNA reads TGTGCCAGTAGCCGAGCTGGGCTCTACGAGCAGTACTTC. Amino acids: CASSRAGLYEQYF.

This sequence joins TRBV29-1 and TRBJ2-7, with 7 bases fitting TRBD1. The CDR3 is made up of 13 amino acids. From germline, CDR1 is SQVTM and CDR2 ANQGSEA. V trimming: 4 bases; J trimming: 3 bases; junction bases outside the gene matches: 6. The CDR3 sequence is CSVVGTDNYEQYF. As DNA, the CDR3 is TGCAGCGTTGTTGGGACAGATAACTACGAGCAGTACTTC.

This rearrangement joins TRBV7-3 to TRBJ2-3; 12 nucleotides agree with TRBD2. V dropped 2 bases and J dropped 6; count of bases not matched to a gene: 9. The CDR3 contains 17 residues. CDR1 is SGHTA and CDR2 is FQGTGA in the germline V gene. The CDR3 here is CASSLWSSGGAADTQYF. The CDR3 region has the DNA TGTGCCAGCAGCTTATGGTCTAGCGGGGGGGCCGCGGATACGCAGTATTTT.

The chain carries TRBV27 and TRBJ1-3, with D perhaps TRBD1 (6 bases). The V and J ends lost 1 base and 3 bases respectively, with 13 bases between them. Germline V gene lookup returns CDR1 MNHEY and CDR2 SMNVEV (reference sequence). The CDR3 extends over 16 amino acids. CDR3 in amino acids: CASSLWDTGIGNTIYF. For the CDR3, the DNA is TGTGCCAGCAGTTTATGGGACACGGGGATTGGAAACACCATATATTTT.

This clone was seen a handful of times. This CDR3 is also generated by other DNA sequences in the sample. The rearrangement links TRBV5-1 to TRBJ1-3, with a possible D match to TRBD1 (6 bases). V was pared by 4 bases and J by 0 bases, with 14 bases between. Looked up from germline, CDR1 is SGHRS and CDR2 is YFSETQ. The CDR3 is 16 residues long. The CDR3 region has the DNA TGCGCCAGCAGCCCTGGGGGGGCCAGCTCTGGAAACACCATATATTTT. Translation gives CASSPGGASSGNTIYF.

This chain joins TRBV10-3 and TRBJ1-1, with TRBD1 matching 9 bases. The CDR3 contains 14 residues. Germline lookup yields CDR1 ENHRY and CDR2 SYGVKD. V was clipped by 4 bases and J by 3 bases; unmatched bases: 3. The CDR3: CAISVRQGDTEAFF. The CDR3 DNA is TGTGCCATCAGTGTTCGACAGGGGGACACTGAAGCTTTCTTT.

This rearrangement joins TRBV10-3 to TRBJ2-3; 8 bases match TRBD2. CDR1 is ENHRY, CDR2 SYGVKD, per germline. The CDR3 consists of 17 residues. J was trimmed by 6 bases and V by 0 bases; bases with no gene match: 11. CDR3 loop: CAISESSGGGLGDTQYF. The CDR3 nucleotides read TGTGCCATCAGTGAGTCAAGCGGGGGCGGCTTGGGGGATACGCAGTATTTT.

CDR3 bases: TGTGCCAGCAGCCACGGGTCCCTCGGGCAGCCCCAGCATTTT. It encodes CASSHGSLGQPQHF. The rearrangement joins TRBV3-1 (or the pseudogene TRBV3-2) to TRBJ1-5; D is unclear. CDR3 length equals 14 residues. V was clipped by 3 bases and J by 7 bases, with 13 bases between them. Germline CDR1 reads LGHDT; CDR2 reads YNNKEL (reference sequence).

The V call is TRBV6-1, the J call TRBJ1-1, with no clear D. CDR1 and CDR2 from the germline V gene are MNHNS and SASEGT. Trimming took off 3 bases at V and 0 bases at J, with 11 bases between the two ends. The CDR3 runs 15 residues. The CDR3 region has the DNA TGTGCCAGCAGTGAGATGGCTACTATGAACACTGAAGCTTTCTTT. Translating it yields CASSEMATMNTEAFF.

V is TRBV11-2 and J is TRBJ2-7; unclear D gene. Trimming removed 1 base from V and 7 bases from J, with 8 bases in between. The CDR3 has 12 amino acids. Germline CDR1 SGHAT, CDR2 FQNNGV. CDR3 DNA sequence: TGTGCCAGCAGCTTAGGTGGCAGTGAGCAGTACTTC. Translated, it gives CASSLGGSEQYF.

This CDR3 is CASSPLAKIGQGADNEQFF. In DNA form, the CDR3 reads TGTGCCAGCTCACCACTGGCCAAAATCGGACAGGGGGCGGACAATGAGCAGTTCTTC. This rearrangement joins TRBV18 to TRBJ2-1; 11 bases agree with TRBD1. Per germline, CDR1 KGHSH and CDR2 LQKENI. The CDR3 contains 19 residues. V trimming: 1 base; J trimming: 5 bases; junction bases outside the gene matches: 13.

The chain combines TRBV6-5 with TRBJ1-1, with 8 nucleotides matching TRBD1. J gave up 1 base and V 7 bases, and 8 bases lay outside the gene matches. The CDR3 totals 15 residues. In germline, CDR1 is MNHEY, CDR2 SVGAGI. The CDR3 loop is CASKKDRGENTEAFF. CDR3 sequence (DNA): TGTGCCAGCAAGAAAGACAGGGGAGAGAACACTGAAGCTTTCTTT.

This chain links TRBV12-5 with TRBJ2-7; TRBD1 agrees at 8 bases. CDR3 length: 14 residues. The germline V gene encodes CDR1 LGHNT and CDR2 FRNRAP. V dropped 4 bases and J dropped 5; count of bases not matched to a gene: 7. The CDR3 bases are TGTGCTAGTGGTTGGACAGGGTCGCTCCACGAGCAGTACTTC. Its translation is CASGWTGSLHEQYF.

This clone was counted only a few times. This chain uses TRBV18 with TRBJ1-2; maybe TRBD1 (5 bases). Germline CDR1 reads KGHSH; CDR2 reads LQKENI. The CDR3 runs 13 residues. The ends were cut back, 6 bases at V and 5 bases at J, with 13 bases in the middle. CDR3 sequence reads: CASSQGVGYGYTF. In nucleotides, the CDR3 is TGTGCCAGCTCCCAAGGGGTGGGGTATGGCTACACCTTC.

The chain employs TRBV6-1 and TRBJ2-1, with 7 bases matching TRBD1. CDR3 length equals 13 residues. V dropped 2 bases and J dropped 9; count of bases not matched to a gene: 4. The germline V gene has CDR1 MNHNS and CDR2 SASEGT. The CDR3 loop reads CASSEYRGGEQFF. The CDR3 coding sequence is TGTGCCAGCAGTGAATACAGGGGCGGTGAGCAGTTCTTC.

The chain is built from TRBV5-4 and TRBJ2-5; D possibly corresponds to TRBD2 (5 bases). The germline V and J ends were trimmed by 7 bases and 1 base, with 14 bases remaining between them. Germline CDR1 reads SGHNT; CDR2 reads YYREEE (reference sequence). There are 14 residues in the CDR3. CDR3 sequence: CASSWTGTQETQYF. The CDR3 DNA reads as TGTGCCAGCTCATGGACGGGAACCCAAGAGACCCAGTACTTC. Using reference TRBV5-4 and TRBJ2-5 for the parts outside the CDR3, the full variable domain is ETGVTQSPTHLIKTRGQQVTLRCSSQSGHNTVSWYQQALGQGPQFIFQYYREEENGRGNFPPRFSGLQFPNYSSELNVNALELDDSALYLCASSWTGTQETQYFGPGTRLLVL.

The CDR3, as DNA: TGTGCCAGCAGCCAAGGGGCTTCCTACGAGCAGTACTTC. Its protein is CASSQGASYEQYF. The chain joins TRBV3-1 (or the pseudogene TRBV3-2) to TRBJ2-7; D gene uncertain. The CDR3 is made up of 13 amino acids. The germline V gene encodes CDR1 LGHDT and CDR2 YNNKEL (reference sequence). Trimming left V 1 base short and J 1 base short, with 5 bases between.

This sequence joins TRBV12-3 or TRBV12-4 and TRBJ1-2, with D possibly matching TRBD1 (5 bases). Trimming took 6 bases from V and 5 from J, leaving 13 bases between them. The CDR3 length is 13 residues. The CDR3 nucleotides read TGTGCCAGCAGCGGGGGTGAAGGGTATGGCTACACCTTC. Translated: CASSGGEGYGYTF.

Concerning this clone: This sample includes further DNA sequences coding for the same CDR3. V and J are TRBV7-9 and TRBJ2-7; TRBD1 matches 8 bases. The V and J ends lost 3 bases and 4 bases, in that order; junction bases with no gene match: 2. Germline values: CDR1 SEHNR, CDR2 FQNEAQ (reference sequence). This CDR3 contains 13 residues. The CDR3 reads CASSFQGAYEQYF. CDR3 DNA sequence: TGTGCCAGCAGCTTTCAGGGGGCGTACGAGCAGTACTTC.

This chain links TRBV3-1 (or the pseudogene TRBV3-2) with TRBJ1-3; weak D call: TRBD1 (5 bases). Between the trimmed V and J ends, which lost 2 bases and 2 bases, there was a span of 10 bases. The germline V gene encodes CDR1 LGHDT and CDR2 YNNKEL (reference sequence). The CDR3 length is 15 residues. CDR3 nucleotides: TGTGCCAGCAGCCAACAGGGAAGGGCTGGAAACACCATATATTTT. Translation: CASSQQGRAGNTIYF.